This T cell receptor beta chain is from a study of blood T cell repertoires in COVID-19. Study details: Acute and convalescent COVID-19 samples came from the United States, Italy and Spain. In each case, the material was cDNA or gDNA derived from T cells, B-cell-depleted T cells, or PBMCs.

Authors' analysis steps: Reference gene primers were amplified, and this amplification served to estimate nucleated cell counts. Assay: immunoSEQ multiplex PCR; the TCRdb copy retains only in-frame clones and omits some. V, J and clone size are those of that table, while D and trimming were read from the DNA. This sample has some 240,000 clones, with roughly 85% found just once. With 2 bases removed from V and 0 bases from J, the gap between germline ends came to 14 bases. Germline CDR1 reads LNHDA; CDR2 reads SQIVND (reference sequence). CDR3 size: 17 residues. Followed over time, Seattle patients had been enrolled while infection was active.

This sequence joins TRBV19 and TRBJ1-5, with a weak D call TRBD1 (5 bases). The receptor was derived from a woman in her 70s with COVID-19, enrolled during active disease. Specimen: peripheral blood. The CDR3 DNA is TGTGCCAGTAGTATATGGCCCCCAGGGCATAGCAATCAGCCCCAGCATTTT. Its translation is CASSIWPPGHSNQPQHF.